This T cell receptor (beta chain) was sequenced in a study of identifying expanded T cells in peripheral blood. The CDR3 contains 13 residues. CDR1 is MNHEY, CDR2 SVGAGI, per germline. With 7 bases clipped from V and 4 bases from J, the junction kept 6 bases outside the gene matches. Study observations and caveats: Differentially abundant clones: roughly 1.2 between replicates, around 17 at around 14 days, 19 at four. Variance in clone template counts between roughly 2-week samples significantly increased with total template count across all healthy donors.

Remarks on this clone: Its antigen is not identified.

Assay used: immunoSEQ multiplex PCR; TCRdb lists only in-frame clones, some missing. The sample includes about 110,000 clones, more than 85% of them seen just once. The chain combines TRBV6-5 with TRBJ1-2; 7 bases fit TRBD1. This TCR was sampled from a person aged 18-70 years in good health. Material for sequencing was blood. The CDR3: CASTQGGAYGYTF. The CDR3 DNA follows: TGTGCCAGCACCCAGGGGGGAGCCTATGGCTACACCTTC.